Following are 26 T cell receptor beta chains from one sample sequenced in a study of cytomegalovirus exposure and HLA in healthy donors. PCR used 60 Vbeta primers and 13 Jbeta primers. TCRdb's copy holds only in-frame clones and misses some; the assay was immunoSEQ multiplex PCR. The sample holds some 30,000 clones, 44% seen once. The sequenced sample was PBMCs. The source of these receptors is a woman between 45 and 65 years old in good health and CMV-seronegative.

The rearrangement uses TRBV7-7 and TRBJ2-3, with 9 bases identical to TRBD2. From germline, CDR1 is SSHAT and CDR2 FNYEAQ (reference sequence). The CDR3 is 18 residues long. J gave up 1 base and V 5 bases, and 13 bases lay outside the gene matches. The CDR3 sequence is CASSPGTGVAGGTDTQYF. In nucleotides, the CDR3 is TGTGCCAGCAGCCCGGGGACCGGGGTAGCGGGGGGCACAGATACGCAGTATTTT.

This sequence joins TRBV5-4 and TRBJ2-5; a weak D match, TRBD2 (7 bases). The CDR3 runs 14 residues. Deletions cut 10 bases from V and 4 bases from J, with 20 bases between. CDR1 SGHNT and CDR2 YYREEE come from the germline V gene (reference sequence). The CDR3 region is CAGGGGAVGETQYF. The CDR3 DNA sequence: TGTGCCGGGGGAGGGGGAGCGGTAGGAGAGACCCAGTACTTC.

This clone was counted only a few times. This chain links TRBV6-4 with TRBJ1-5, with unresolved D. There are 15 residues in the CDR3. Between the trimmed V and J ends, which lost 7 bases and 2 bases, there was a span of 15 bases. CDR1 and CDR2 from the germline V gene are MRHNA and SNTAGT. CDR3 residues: CASISLRSCNQPQHF. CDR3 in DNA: TGTGCCAGCATCTCCCTGCGGAGCTGCAATCAGCCCCAGCATTTT.

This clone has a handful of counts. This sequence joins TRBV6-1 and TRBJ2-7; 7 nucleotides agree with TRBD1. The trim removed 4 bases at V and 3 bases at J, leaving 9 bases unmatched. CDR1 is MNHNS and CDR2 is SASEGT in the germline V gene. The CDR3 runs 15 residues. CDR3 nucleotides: TGTGCCAGCAGTGTGCCGCCAGGGGGTAACTACGAGCAGTACTTC. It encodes CASSVPPGGNYEQYF.

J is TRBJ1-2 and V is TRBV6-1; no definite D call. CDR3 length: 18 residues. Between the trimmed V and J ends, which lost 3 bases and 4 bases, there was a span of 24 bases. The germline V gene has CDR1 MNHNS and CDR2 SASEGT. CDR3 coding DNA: TGTGCCAGCAGTGACGGGATTGCAGGACCATTCCGGGGCTATGGCTACACCTTC. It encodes CASSDGIAGPFRGYGYTF.

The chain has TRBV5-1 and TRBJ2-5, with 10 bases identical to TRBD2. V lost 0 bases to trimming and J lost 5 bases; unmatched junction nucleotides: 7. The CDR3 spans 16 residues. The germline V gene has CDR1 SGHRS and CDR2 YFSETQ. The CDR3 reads CASSLGGSGRYETQYF. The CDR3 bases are TGCGCCAGCAGCTTGGGCGGTAGCGGGAGGTATGAGACCCAGTACTTC.

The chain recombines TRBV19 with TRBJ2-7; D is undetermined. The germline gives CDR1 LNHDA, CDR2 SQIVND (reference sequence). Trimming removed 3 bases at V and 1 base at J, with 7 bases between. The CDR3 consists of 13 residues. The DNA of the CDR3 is TGTGCCAGTAGTATGCGCCCTTCCTACGAGCAGTACTTC. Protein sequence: CASSMRPSYEQYF.

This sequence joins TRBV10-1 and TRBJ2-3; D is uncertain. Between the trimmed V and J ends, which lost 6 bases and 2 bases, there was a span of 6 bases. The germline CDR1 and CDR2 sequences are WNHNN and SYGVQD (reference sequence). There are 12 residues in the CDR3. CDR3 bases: TGCGCCAGCAGCGACTTCACAGATACGCAGTATTTT. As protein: CASSDFTDTQYF.

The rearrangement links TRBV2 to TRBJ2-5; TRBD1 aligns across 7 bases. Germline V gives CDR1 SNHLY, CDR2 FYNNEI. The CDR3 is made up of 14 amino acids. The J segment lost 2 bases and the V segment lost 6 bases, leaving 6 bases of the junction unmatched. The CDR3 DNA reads TGTGCCAGCAGATCGGACAGGATTCAAGAGACCCAGTACTTC. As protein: CASRSDRIQETQYF.

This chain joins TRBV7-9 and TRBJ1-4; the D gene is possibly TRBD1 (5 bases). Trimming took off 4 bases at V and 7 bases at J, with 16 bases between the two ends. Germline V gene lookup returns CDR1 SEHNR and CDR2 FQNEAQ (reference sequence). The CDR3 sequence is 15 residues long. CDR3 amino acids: CASSSKGASTEKLFF. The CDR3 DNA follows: TGTGCCAGCAGCTCAAAAGGGGCATCGACTGAAAAACTGTTTTTT.

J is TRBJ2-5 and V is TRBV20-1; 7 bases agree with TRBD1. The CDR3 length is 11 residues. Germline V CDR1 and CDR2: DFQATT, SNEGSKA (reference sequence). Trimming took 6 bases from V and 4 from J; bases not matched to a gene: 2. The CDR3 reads CSAAGGETQYF. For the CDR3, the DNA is TGCAGTGCAGCAGGGGGAGAGACCCAGTACTTC.

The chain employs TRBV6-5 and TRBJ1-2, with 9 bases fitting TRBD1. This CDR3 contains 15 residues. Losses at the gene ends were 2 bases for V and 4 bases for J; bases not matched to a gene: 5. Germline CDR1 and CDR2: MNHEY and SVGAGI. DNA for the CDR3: TGTGCCAGCAGTTACACGGGACAGGGAGGCTATGGCTACACCTTC. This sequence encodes CASSYTGQGGYGYTF.

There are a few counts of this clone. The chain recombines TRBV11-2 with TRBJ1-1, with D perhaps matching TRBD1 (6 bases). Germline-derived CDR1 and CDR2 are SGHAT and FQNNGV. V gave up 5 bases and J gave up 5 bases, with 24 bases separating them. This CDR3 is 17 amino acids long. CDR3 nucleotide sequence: TGTGCCAGCAGCCCTGTTGCAGGGGAATTTGGTTATACTGAAGCTTTCTTT. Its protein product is CASSPVAGEFGYTEAFF.

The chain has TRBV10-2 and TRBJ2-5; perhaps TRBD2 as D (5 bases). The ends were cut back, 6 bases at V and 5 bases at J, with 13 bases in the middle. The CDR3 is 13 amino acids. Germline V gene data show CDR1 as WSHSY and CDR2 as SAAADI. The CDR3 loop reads CASSGGRRETQYF. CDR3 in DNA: TGCGCCAGCAGCGGAGGACGGAGGGAGACCCAGTACTTC.

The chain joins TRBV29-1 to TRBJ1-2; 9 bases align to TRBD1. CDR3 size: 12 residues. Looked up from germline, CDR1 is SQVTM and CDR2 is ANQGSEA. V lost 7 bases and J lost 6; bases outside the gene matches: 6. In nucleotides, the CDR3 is TGCAGCGGCTGGGGACAGGGCGATGGCTACACCTTC. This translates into CSGWGQGDGYTF.

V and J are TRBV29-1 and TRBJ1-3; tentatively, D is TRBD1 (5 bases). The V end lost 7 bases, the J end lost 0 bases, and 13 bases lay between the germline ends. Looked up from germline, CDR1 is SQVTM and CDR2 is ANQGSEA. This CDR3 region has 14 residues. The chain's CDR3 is CSAGGLNSGNTIYF. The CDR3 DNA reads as TGCAGCGCCGGGGGACTGAACTCTGGAAACACCATATATTTT.

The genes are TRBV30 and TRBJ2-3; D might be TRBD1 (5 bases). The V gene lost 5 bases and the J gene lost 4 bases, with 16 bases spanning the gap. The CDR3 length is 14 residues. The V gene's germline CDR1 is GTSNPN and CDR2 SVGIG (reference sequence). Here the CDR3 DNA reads TGTGCCTGGGGGGCCGGAGCCGGCGCAGATACGCAGTATTTT. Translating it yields CAWGAGAGADTQYF.

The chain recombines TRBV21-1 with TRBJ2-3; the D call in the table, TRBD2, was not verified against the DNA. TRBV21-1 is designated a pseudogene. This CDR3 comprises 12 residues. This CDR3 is CASSKRGDTQYF. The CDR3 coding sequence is TGTGCCAGCAGCAAGCGAGGGGATACGCAGTATTTT.

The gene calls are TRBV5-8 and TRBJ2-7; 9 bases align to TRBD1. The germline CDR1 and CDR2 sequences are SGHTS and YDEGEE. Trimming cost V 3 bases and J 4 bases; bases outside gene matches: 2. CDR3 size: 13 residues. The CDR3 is CASSYGQGYEQYF. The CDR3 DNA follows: TGTGCCAGCAGCTACGGACAGGGGTACGAGCAGTACTTC.

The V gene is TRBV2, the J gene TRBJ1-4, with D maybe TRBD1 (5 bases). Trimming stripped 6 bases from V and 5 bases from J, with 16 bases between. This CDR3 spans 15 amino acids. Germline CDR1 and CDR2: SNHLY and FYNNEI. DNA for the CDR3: TGTGCCAGCAGAGCCGTTAGGGGATCCAATGAAAAACTGTTTTTT. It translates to CASRAVRGSNEKLFF.

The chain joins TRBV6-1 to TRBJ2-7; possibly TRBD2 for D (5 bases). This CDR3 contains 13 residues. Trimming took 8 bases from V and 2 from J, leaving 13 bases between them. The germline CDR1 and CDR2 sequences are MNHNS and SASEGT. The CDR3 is CASLRGNPYEQYF. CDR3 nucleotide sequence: TGTGCCAGCCTGAGAGGGAACCCCTACGAGCAGTACTTC.

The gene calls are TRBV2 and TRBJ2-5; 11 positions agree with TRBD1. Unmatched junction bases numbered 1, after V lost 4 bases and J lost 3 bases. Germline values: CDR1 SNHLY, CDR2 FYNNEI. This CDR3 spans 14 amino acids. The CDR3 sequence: CASSGGQGEETQYF. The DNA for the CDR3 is TGTGCCAGCAGTGGGGGACAGGGGGAAGAGACCCAGTACTTC.

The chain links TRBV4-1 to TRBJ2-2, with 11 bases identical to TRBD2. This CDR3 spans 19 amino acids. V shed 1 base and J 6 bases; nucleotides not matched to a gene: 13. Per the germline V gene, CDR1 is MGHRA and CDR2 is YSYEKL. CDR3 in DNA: TGCGCCAGCAGCCAAGGCCGGGAGTGGACTAGCGGGTCACCCGGGGAGCTGTTTTTT. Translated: CASSQGREWTSGSPGELFF.

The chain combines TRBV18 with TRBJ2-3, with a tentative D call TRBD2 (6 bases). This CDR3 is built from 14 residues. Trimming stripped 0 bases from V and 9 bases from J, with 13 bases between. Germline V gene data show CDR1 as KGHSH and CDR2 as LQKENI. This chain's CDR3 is CASSPPAEGLTQYF. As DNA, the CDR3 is TGTGCCAGCTCACCACCGGCGGAGGGGTTGACGCAGTATTTT. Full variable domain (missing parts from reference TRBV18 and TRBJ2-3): NAGVMQNPRHLVRRRGQEARLRCSPMKGHSHVYWYRQLPEEGLKFMVYLQKENIIDESGMPKERFSAEFPKEGPSILRIQQVVRGDSAAYFCASSPPAEGLTQYFGPGTRLTVL.

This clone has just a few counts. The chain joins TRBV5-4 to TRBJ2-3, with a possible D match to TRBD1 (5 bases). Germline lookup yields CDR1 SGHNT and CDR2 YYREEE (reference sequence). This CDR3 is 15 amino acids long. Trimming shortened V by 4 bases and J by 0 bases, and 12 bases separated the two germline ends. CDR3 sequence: CASSKNRPSTDTQYF. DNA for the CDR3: TGTGCCAGCAGCAAGAACAGGCCTAGCACAGATACGCAGTATTTT.

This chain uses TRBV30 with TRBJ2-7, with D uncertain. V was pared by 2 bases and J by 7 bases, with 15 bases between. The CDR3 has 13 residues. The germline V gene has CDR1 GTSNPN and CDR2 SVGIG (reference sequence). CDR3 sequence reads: CAWSLAVSREQYF. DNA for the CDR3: TGTGCCTGGAGTCTGGCGGTTTCCCGGGAGCAGTACTTC.